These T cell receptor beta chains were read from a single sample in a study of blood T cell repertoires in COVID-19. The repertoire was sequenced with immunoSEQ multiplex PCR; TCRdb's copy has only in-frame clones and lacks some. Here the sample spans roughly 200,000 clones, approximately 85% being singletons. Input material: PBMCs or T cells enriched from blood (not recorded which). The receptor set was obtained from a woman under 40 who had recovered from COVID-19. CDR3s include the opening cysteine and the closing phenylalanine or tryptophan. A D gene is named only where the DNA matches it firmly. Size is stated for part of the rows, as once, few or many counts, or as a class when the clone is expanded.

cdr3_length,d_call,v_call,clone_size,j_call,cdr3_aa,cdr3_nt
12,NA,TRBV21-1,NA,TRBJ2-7,CASSRGRGEQYF,TGTGCCAGCAGCAGAGGTCGGGGCGAGCAGTACTTC
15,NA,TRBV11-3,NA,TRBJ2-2,CASSLGRDNTGELFF,TGTGCCAGCAGCTTAGGGCGGGATAACACCGGGGAGCTGTTTTTT
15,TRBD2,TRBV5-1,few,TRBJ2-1,CASSWTSGSNNEQFF,TGCGCCAGCAGCTGGACTAGCGGGAGTAACAATGAGCAGTTCTTC
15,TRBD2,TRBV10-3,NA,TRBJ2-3,CAIGTSGLSSDTQYF,TGTGCCATCGGGACTAGCGGCCTGTCCTCAGATACGCAGTATTTT
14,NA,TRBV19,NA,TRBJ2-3,CASRSLTGTDTQYF,TGTGCCAGTAGGAGTCTCACAGGCACAGATACGCAGTATTTT
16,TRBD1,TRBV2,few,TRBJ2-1,CASSEGETGWYHEQFF,TGTGCCAGCAGTGAAGGGGAGACAGGGTGGTATCATGAGCAGTTCTTC
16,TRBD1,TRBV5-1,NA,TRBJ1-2,CASSTGQGPTNYGYTF,TGCGCCAGCAGCACAGGACAGGGACCCACTAACTATGGCTACACCTTC
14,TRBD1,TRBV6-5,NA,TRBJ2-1,CASSFGQGTNEQFF,TGTGCCAGCAGTTTCGGACAGGGGACAAATGAGCAGTTCTTC
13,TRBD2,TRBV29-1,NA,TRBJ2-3,CSVLRGYTDTQYF,TGCAGCGTTCTGCGGGGGTACACAGATACGCAGTATTTT
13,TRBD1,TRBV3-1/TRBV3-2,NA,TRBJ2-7,CASSGTGLDEQYF,TGTGCCAGCAGCGGGACAGGGCTGGACGAGCAGTACTTC
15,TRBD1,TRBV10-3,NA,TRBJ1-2,CAISPWDREGYGYTF,TGTGCCATCAGTCCCTGGGACAGGGAGGGCTATGGCTACACCTTC
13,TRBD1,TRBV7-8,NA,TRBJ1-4,CASSSIMTGVLFF,TGTGCCAGCAGCTCGATAATGACAGGGGTACTGTTTTTT
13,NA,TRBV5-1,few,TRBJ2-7,CASSLGRAYEQYF,TGCGCCAGCAGCTTGGGACGGGCCTACGAGCAGTACTTC
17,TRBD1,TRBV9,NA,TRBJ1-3,CASSVGTGEPSGNTIYF,TGTGCCAGCAGCGTCGGGACAGGGGAACCCTCTGGAAACACCATATATTTT
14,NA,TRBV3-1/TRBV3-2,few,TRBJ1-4,CASSQTGGGEKLFF,TGTGCCAGCAGCCAAACGGGCGGGGGTGAAAAACTGTTTTTT
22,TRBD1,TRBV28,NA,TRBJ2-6,CASSLFSGTGGRSVSGANVLTF,TGTGCCAGCAGTTTATTTTCGGGGACAGGGGGCCGCTCGGTTTCTGGGGCCAACGTCCTGACTTTC
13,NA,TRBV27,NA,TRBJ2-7,CASMGHQAYEQYF,TGTGCCAGCATGGGACATCAAGCCTACGAGCAGTACTTC
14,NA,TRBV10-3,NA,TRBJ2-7,CAITSGLGFGEQYF,TGTGCCATCACCAGCGGGTTGGGGTTCGGCGAGCAGTACTTC
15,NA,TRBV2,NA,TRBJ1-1,CASSSLTEVNTEAFF,TGTGCCAGCAGCTCCCTGACAGAGGTGAACACTGAAGCTTTCTTT
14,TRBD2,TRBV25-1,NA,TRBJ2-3,CASSEALAGVTQYF,TGTGCCAGCAGTGAAGCCCTAGCGGGGGTTACGCAGTATTTT
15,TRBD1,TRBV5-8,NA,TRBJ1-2,CASSSGTGRNYGYTF,TGTGCCAGCAGCTCCGGGACAGGGAGAAACTATGGCTACACCTTC
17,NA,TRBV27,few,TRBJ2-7,CASSLFTSRGTPYEQYF,TGTGCCAGCAGTTTATTCACGTCGCGGGGCACTCCCTACGAGCAGTACTTC
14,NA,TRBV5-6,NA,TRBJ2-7,CASSLEFARGEQYF,TGTGCCAGCAGCTTGGAATTCGCCAGGGGCGAGCAGTACTTC
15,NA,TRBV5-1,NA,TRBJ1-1,CASSLDRGWNTEAFF,TGCGCCAGCAGCTTGGATAGGGGATGGAACACTGAAGCTTTCTTT
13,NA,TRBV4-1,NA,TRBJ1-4,CASSQAPPEKLFF,TGCGCCAGCAGCCAAGCTCCCCCTGAAAAACTGTTTTTT
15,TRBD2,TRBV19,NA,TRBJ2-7,CASQLGASGTYEQYF,TGTGCCAGTCAACTAGGGGCTAGCGGGACCTACGAGCAGTACTTC
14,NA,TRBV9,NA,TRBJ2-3,CASSRDSNTDTQYF,TGTGCCAGCAGCAGAGACAGCAACACAGATACGCAGTATTTT